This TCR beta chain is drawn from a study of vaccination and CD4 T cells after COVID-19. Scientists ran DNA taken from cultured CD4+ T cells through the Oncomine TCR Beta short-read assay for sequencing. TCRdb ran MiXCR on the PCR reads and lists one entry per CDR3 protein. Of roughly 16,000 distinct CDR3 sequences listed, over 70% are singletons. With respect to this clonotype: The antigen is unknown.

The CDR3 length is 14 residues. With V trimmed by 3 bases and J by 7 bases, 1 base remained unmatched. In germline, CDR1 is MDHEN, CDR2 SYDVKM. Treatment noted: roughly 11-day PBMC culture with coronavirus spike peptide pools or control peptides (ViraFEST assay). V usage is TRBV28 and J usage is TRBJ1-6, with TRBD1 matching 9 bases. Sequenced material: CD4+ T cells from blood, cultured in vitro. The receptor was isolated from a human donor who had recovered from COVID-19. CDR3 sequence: CASSFGQGNSPLHF. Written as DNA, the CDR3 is TGTGCCAGCAGTTTCGGACAGGGGAATTCACCCCTCCACTTT.